The 11 T cell receptor beta chains in this list originate from one sample, sequenced in a study of cytomegalovirus exposure and HLA in healthy donors. Profiling relied on immunoSEQ multiplex PCR, and the TCRdb table lists in-frame clones only, not all of them. The table includes approximately 98,000 clones, approximately 85% detected once. The material sequenced was PBMCs. These receptors were collected from a woman aged 18-35 years in good health and CMV-seronegative.

The chain links TRBV2 to TRBJ2-1; 8 positions agree with TRBD2. Trimming at V came to 6 bases and at J to 7 bases, leaving 8 bases not matched to a gene. Germline values: CDR1 SNHLY, CDR2 FYNNEI. CDR3 length equals 14 residues. CDR3 in DNA: TGTGCCAGCAGCCCCCCGGGCGGGAGGAATGAGCAGTTCTTC. Amino acid sequence: CASSPPGGRNEQFF.

J is TRBJ1-3 and V is TRBV9; D is perhaps TRBD1 (6 bases). CDR3 length: 14 residues. The V and J ends lost 0 bases and 2 bases respectively, with 6 bases between them. Germline values: CDR1 SGDLS, CDR2 YYNGEE. The CDR3: CASSVDRAGNTIYF. For the CDR3, the DNA is TGTGCCAGCAGCGTAGACAGGGCTGGAAACACCATATATTTT.

The CDR3 here is CAWTTGEFEQYF. CDR3 bases: TGTGCCTGGACGACAGGGGAGTTCGAGCAGTACTTC. The V gene is TRBV30, the J gene TRBJ2-7, with 8 nucleotides matching TRBD1. With V trimmed by 4 bases and J by 6 bases, 5 bases remained unmatched. The CDR3 is 12 residues long. The germline V gene has CDR1 GTSNPN and CDR2 SVGIG (reference sequence).

The count of this clone is one. CDR3 in DNA: TGTGCCAGCAGCTCGAACAGTACCCGGGGTCAGCCCCAGCATTTT. Its translation: CASSSNSTRGQPQHF. The V gene is TRBV7-9, the J gene TRBJ1-5, with no clear D. Per germline, CDR1 SEHNR and CDR2 FQNEAQ (reference sequence). CDR3 length: 15 amino acids. V was clipped by 4 bases and J by 6 bases, with 16 bases between them. Filled out from reference TRBV7-9 and TRBJ1-5, the complete variable domain reads DTGVSQNPRHKITKRGQNVTFRCDPISEHNRLYWYRQTLGQGPEFLTYFQNEAQLEKSRLLSDRFSAERPKGSFSTLEIQRTEQGDSAMYLCASSSNSTRGQPQHFGDGTRLSIL.

The rearrangement links TRBV2 to TRBJ1-1; D is uncertain. This CDR3 has 12 residues. V was pared by 6 bases and J by 0 bases, with 5 bases between. Germline lookup yields CDR1 SNHLY and CDR2 FYNNEI. CDR3 sequence (DNA): TGTGCCAGCAGGCTATTGAACACTGAAGCTTTCTTT. As protein: CASRLLNTEAFF.

V usage is TRBV9 and J usage is TRBJ1-5, with D perhaps TRBD1 (5 bases). Germline V gene lookup returns CDR1 SGDLS and CDR2 YYNGEE. V was clipped by 4 bases and J by 7 bases, with 12 bases between them. This CDR3 has 13 amino acids. This CDR3 reads CASSPGVRQPQHF. CDR3 coding DNA: TGTGCCAGCAGCCCGGGGGTACGGCAGCCCCAGCATTTT.

The J gene is TRBJ2-7, the V gene TRBV19; 9 nucleotides match TRBD2. Trimming took 5 bases from V and 1 from J; bases not matched to a gene: 6. The CDR3 contains 15 residues. The germline V gene has CDR1 LNHDA and CDR2 SQIVND (reference sequence). The chain's CDR3 is CASSAASGASYEQYF. The CDR3 bases are TGTGCCAGTAGTGCCGCTAGCGGGGCGTCCTACGAGCAGTACTTC.

The V gene is TRBV7-9, the J gene TRBJ2-3; D possibly corresponds to TRBD1 (5 bases). The CDR3 is 17 residues long. CDR1 is SEHNR and CDR2 is FQNEAQ in the germline V gene (reference sequence). Trimming stripped 1 base from V and 2 bases from J, with 16 bases between. CDR3 sequence (DNA): TGTGCCAGCAGCTTAGGGGGCCGATTGATGTACACAGATACGCAGTATTTT. Translated, it gives CASSLGGRLMYTDTQYF.

The DNA of the CDR3 is TGTGCCAGCAGTGACTTGGCAGCTAACTATGGCTACACCTTC. This gives the protein CASSDLAANYGYTF. The V call is TRBV25-1, the J call TRBJ1-2, with D hard to call. V gave up 3 bases and J gave up 0 bases, with 8 bases separating them. Germline V gene sequence: CDR1 MGHDK, CDR2 SYGVNS. The CDR3 contains 14 residues.

The J gene is TRBJ2-1, the V gene TRBV28, with D hard to call. Looked up from germline, CDR1 is MDHEN and CDR2 is SYDVKM. The CDR3 has 13 amino acids. V was cut by 3 bases and J by 5 bases, with 8 bases left in between. CDR3 region: CASSFGGDNEQFF. Written as DNA, the CDR3 is TGTGCCAGCAGTTTTGGCGGCGACAATGAGCAGTTCTTC.

This clone appeared a single time. The rearrangement links TRBV7-3 to TRBJ2-1, with 9 bases aligning to TRBD2. CDR1 and CDR2 from the germline V gene are SGHTA and FQGTGA. There are 17 residues in the CDR3. V was pared by 2 bases and J by 8 bases, with 13 bases of the junction left unmatched. Written as DNA, the CDR3 is TGTGCCAGCAGCTTAGGGGGTCTGGGGACTAGCTTGGATGAGCAGTTCTTC. Translating gives CASSLGGLGTSLDEQFF.